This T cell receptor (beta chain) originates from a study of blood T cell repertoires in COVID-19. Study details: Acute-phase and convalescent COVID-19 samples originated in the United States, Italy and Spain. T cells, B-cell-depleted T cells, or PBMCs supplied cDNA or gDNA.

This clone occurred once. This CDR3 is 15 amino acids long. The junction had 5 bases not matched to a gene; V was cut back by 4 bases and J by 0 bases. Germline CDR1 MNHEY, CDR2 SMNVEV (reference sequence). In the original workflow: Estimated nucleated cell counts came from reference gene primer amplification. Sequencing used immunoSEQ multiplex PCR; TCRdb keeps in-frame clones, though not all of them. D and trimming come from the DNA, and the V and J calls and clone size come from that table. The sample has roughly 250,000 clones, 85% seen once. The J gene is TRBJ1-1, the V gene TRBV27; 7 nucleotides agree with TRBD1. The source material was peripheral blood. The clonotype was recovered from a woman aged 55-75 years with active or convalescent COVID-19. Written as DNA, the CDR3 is TGTGCCAGCAGTTCATCGGGACAGATGAACACTGAAGCTTTCTTT. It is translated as CASSSSGQMNTEAFF.